This paragraph reports one T cell receptor (beta chain). The record originates from a study of blood T cell repertoires in COVID-19. About the study: COVID-19 samples, acute and convalescent, were from the United States, Italy and Spain.

Under the authors' procedure: How many nucleated cells were present was estimated from reference gene primer amplification. Sequenced by immunoSEQ multiplex PCR; TCRdb stores in-frame clones only, minus some. Clone size and V and J calls were adopted from that table, with D and trimming inferred from the DNA. The data contain 300,000 to 400,000 clones, roughly 90% of them singletons. The germline V and J ends were trimmed by 0 bases and 6 bases, with 8 bases remaining between them. The germline gives CDR1 ENHRY, CDR2 SYGVKD. The CDR3 is made up of 13 amino acids. The chain is built from TRBV10-3 and TRBJ1-2; D is undetermined. Material for sequencing was peripheral blood. This sequence was found in a woman between 50 and 59 years old with active or convalescent COVID-19. The DNA of the CDR3 is TGTGCCATCAGTGAGTCTGTAGAAAATGGCTACACCTTC. Protein: CAISESVENGYTF.